A selection of T cell receptor beta chains follows, all from one sample in a study of cytomegalovirus exposure and HLA in healthy donors. Sequencing used immunoSEQ multiplex PCR; TCRdb keeps in-frame clones, though not all of them. This listing includes 100,000 to 150,000 clones. The sequenced sample consisted of PBMCs. The receptors stem from a man aged 18 to 29 in good health and CMV-seronegative. The conserved cysteine and the conserved F or W are not part of the CDR3 here.

v_gene	j_gene	CDR3aa
TRBV9	TRBJ1-3	ASSVVDSSGNTIY
TRBV4-1	TRBJ1-2	ASSQDPGTIGYT
TRBV30	TRBJ1-2	AWSGGAQGEHGYT
TRBV15	TRBJ1-2	ATSIVEGWIRGYT
TRBV12-5	TRBJ1-1	ASDARGGGTEAF
TRBV30	TRBJ2-7	AWRGKPLDRGYHEQY
TRBV27	TRBJ2-7	ASRQSSGRMNEQY
TRBV2	TRBJ2-3	ASSTSGRETDTQY
TRBV2	TRBJ1-1	ASTPRRPDREAF
TRBV6-4	TRBJ1-6	ASSAEEASPLH
TRBV27	TRBJ2-3	ASSPTSGGADTQY
TRBV5-1	TRBJ2-7	ASSLLPAAYEQY
TRBV5-1	TRBJ1-1	ASSLEPGNTEAF
TRBV5-1	TRBJ1-1	ASSLGQGVYTEAF
TRBV7-9	TRBJ2-1	ASSPALGLAGVNEQF
TRBV5-1	TRBJ2-5	ASSLGGSLAETQY
TRBV4-1	TRBJ2-7	ASSHGFEGEQY
TRBV18	TRBJ2-2	ASSPGTRNTGELF
TRBV11-2	TRBJ1-2	ASSLGGVWGYT
TRBV5-1	TRBJ2-7	ASSFSGGAYEQY
TRBV19	TRBJ1-6	ASSIGTGGYEFGSPLH
TRBV29-1	TRBJ2-1	SGWLNEQF
TRBV19	TRBJ1-5	ASSVKQDDQPQH
TRBV18	TRBJ2-6	ASSPWDGSSGANVLT
TRBV30	TRBJ2-7	AWSVLGQHEQY
TRBV7-2	TRBJ2-7	ASSFDTYEQY
TRBV5-1	TRBJ1-5	ASSPTGRNQPQH
TRBV5-4	TRBJ1-1	ASSFRGNTEAF
TRBV7-2	TRBJ2-7	ASSPRDFHGPEYEQC
TRBV15	TRBJ2-7	ATSSGQDSSYEQY
TRBV25-1	TRBJ2-7	ASSVTESSYEQY
TRBV25-1	TRBJ2-7	ASRVGAVAEQY
TRBV7-3	TRBJ2-7	ASSKDRGSYEQY
TRBV28	TRBJ2-3	ASQAGGPSDTQY
TRBV5-6	TRBJ1-5	ASSHTPTGGNQPQH
TRBV2	TRBJ1-1	AIDLRVGGDTEAF
TRBV11-2	TRBJ2-7	ASSLELAQSYEQY
TRBV5-1	TRBJ1-2	ASSPVEALRGYT
TRBV6-5	TRBJ1-2	ASSYSTGQPYGYT
TRBV12-2	TRBJ2-3	ASRPELAGDITDTQY